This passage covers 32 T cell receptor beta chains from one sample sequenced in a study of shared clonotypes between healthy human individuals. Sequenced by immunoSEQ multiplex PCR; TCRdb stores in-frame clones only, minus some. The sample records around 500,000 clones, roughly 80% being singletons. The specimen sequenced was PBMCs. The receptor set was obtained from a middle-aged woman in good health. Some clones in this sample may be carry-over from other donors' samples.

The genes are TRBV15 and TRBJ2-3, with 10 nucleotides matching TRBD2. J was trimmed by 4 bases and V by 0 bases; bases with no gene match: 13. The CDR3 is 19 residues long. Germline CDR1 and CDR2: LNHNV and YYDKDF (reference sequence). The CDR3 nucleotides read TGTGCCACCAGCAGAGACCGGGGTGCTAGCGGGAGATGGGCAGATACGCAGTATTTT. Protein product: CATSRDRGASGRWADTQYF.

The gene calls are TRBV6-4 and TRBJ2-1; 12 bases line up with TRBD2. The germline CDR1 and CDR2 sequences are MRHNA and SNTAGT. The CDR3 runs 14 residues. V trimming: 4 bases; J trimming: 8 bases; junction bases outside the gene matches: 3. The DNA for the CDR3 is TGTGCCAGCAGTGCTCTAGCGGGAGGGTATGAGCAGTTCTTC. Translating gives CASSALAGGYEQFF.

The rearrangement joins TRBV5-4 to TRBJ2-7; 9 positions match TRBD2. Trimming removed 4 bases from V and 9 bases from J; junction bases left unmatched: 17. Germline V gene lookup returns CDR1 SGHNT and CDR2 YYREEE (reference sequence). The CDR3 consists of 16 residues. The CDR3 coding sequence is TGTGCCAGCAGCCCTCCCGGGGGAGCGGGAGGCGGTGTGCAGTACTTC. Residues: CASSPPGGAGGGVQYF.

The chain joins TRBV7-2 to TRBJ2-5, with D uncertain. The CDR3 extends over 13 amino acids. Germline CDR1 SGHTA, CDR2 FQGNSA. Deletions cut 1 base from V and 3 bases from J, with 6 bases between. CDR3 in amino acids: CASSLGLKETQYF. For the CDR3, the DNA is TGTGCCAGCAGCTTAGGACTTAAAGAGACCCAGTACTTC.

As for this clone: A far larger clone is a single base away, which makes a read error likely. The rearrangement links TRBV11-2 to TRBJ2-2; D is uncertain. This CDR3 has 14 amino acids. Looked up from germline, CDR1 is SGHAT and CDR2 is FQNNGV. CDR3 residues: CAGSLEPHTGELFF. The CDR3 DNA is TGTGCCGGCAGCTTAGAACCCCACACCGGGGAGCTGTTTTTT.

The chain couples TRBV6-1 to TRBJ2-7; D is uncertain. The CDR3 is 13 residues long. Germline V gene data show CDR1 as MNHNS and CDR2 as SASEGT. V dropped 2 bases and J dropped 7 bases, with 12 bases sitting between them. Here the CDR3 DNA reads TGTGCCAGCAGTGAACCGTCGTCCGGGGAGCAGTACTTC. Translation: CASSEPSSGEQYF.

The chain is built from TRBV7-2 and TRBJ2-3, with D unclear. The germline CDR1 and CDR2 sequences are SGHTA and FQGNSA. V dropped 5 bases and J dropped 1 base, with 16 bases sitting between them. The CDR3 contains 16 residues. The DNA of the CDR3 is TGTGCCAGCAGCCTGGGAATCGTCATGGGCACAGATACGCAGTATTTT. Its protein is CASSLGIVMGTDTQYF.

The CDR3: CASSLDGQGADEQYF. The CDR3 DNA follows: TGTGCCAGCAGCTTAGATGGACAGGGGGCTGACGAGCAGTACTTC. The V call is TRBV11-3, the J call TRBJ2-7; TRBD1 matches at 11 bases. The CDR3 runs 15 residues. V lost 0 bases to trimming and J lost 5 bases; unmatched junction nucleotides: 3. Per germline, CDR1 SGHNT and CDR2 YENEEA.

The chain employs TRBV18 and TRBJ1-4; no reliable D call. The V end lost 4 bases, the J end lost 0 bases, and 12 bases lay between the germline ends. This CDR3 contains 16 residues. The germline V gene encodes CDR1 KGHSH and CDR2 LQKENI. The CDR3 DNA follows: TGTGCCAGCTCACTTCAGACGTACGCAACTAATGAAAAACTGTTTTTT. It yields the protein CASSLQTYATNEKLFF.

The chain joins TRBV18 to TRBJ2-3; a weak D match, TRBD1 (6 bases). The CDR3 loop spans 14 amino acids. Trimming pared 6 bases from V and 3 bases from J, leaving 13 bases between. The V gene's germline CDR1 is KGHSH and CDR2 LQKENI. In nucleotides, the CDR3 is TGTGCCAGCTCTCGCGGACAGAGGACAGATACGCAGTATTTT. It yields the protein CASSRGQRTDTQYF.

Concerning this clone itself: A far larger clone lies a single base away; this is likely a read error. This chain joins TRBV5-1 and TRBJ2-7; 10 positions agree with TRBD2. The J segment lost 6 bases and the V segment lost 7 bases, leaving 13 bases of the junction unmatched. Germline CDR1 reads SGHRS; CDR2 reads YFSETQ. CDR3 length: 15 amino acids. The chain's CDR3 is CASGSSTSGPGEQYF. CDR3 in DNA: TGCGCCAGCGGCTCCTCGACTAGCGGGCCCGGCGAGCAGTACTTC.

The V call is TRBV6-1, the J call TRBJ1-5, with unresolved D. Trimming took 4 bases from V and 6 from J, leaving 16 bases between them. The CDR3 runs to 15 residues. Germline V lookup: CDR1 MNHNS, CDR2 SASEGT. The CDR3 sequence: CASSVSTGGFQPQHF. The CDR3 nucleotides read TGTGCCAGCAGTGTCTCAACTGGAGGCTTTCAGCCCCAGCATTTT.

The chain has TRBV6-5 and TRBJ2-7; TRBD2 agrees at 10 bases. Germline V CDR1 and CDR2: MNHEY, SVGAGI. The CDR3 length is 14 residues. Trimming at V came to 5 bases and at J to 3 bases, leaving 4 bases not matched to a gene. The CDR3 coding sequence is TGTGCCAGCAGTCTAGCGGGAGTGTTCTACGAGCAGTACTTC. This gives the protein CASSLAGVFYEQYF.

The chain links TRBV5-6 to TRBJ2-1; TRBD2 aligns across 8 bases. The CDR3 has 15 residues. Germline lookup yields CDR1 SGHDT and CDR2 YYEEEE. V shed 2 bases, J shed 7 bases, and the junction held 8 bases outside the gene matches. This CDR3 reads CASSFGWLAGNEQFF. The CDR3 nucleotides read TGTGCCAGCAGCTTTGGGTGGCTAGCGGGTAATGAGCAGTTCTTC. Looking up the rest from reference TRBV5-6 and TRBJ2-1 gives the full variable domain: DAGVTQSPTHLIKTRGQQVTLRCSPKSGHDTVSWYQQALGQGPQFIFQYYEEEERQRGNFPDRFSGHQFPNYSSELNVNALLLGDSALYLCASSFGWLAGNEQFFGPGTRLTVL.

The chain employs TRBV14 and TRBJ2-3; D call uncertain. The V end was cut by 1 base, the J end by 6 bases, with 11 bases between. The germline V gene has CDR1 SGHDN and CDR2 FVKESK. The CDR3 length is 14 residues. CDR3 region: CASSQGSLGDTQYF. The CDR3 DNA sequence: TGTGCCAGCAGCCAAGGGTCTCTGGGGGATACGCAGTATTTT.

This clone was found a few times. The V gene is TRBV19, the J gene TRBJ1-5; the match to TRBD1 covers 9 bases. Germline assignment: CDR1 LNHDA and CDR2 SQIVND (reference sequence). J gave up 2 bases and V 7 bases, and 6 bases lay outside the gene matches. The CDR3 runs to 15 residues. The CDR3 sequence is CASKRTGAGNQPQHF. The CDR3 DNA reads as TGTGCCAGTAAACGGACAGGGGCGGGCAATCAGCCCCAGCATTTT.

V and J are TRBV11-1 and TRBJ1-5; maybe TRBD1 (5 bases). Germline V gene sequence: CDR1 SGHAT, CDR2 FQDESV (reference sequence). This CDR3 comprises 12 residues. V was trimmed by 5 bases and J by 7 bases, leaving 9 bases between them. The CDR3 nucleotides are TGTGCCAGCAGCCACCAGGGCCAGCCCCAGCATTTT. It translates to CASSHQGQPQHF.

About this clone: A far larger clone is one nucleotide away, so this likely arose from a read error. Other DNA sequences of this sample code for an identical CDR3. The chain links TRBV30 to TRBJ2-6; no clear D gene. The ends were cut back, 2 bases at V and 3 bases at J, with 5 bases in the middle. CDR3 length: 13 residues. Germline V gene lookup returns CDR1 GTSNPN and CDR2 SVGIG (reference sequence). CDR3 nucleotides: TGTGCCTGGAGTCTTGGTGGGGCCAACGTCCTGACTTTC. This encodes CAWSLGGANVLTF.

CDR3 sequence (DNA): TGTGCCAGCAGTGAACTAGCGGGAGTATACAATGAGCAGTTCTTC. This gives the protein CASSELAGVYNEQFF. The chain joins TRBV25-1 to TRBJ2-1; 10 bases map to TRBD2. Trimming at V came to 2 bases and at J to 4 bases, leaving 2 bases not matched to a gene. The CDR3 has 15 amino acids. Germline CDR1 is MGHDK and CDR2 is SYGVNS.

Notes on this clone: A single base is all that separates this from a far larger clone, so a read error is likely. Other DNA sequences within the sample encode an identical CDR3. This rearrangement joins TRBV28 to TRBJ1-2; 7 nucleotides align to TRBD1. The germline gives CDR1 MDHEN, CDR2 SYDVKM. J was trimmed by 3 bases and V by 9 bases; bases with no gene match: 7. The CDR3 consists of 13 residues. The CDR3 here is CASSAGTDYGYTF. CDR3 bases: TGTGCCAGTAGTGCCGGGACAGACTATGGCTACACCTTC.

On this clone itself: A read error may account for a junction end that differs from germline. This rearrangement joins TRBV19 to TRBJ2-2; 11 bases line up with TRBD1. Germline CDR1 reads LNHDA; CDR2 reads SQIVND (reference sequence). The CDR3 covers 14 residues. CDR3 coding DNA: TGTGCCGGTAGAGGACAGGGGGCGGCCGGGGAGCTGTTTTTT. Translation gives CAGRGQGAAGELFF.

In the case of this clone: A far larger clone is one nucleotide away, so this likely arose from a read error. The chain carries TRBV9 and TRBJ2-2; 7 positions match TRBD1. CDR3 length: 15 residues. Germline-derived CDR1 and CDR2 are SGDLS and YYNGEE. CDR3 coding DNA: TGTGCCAGCAGCGAAACACCGGGACAGACCGGGGAGCCGTTTTTT. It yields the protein CASSETPGQTGEPFF.

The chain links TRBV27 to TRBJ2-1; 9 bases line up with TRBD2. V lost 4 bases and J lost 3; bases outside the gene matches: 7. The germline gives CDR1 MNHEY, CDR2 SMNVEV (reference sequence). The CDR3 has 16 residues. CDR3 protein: CASSYRAGGNYNEQFF. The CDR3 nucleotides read TGTGCCAGCAGTTACCGAGCGGGAGGAAACTACAATGAGCAGTTCTTC.

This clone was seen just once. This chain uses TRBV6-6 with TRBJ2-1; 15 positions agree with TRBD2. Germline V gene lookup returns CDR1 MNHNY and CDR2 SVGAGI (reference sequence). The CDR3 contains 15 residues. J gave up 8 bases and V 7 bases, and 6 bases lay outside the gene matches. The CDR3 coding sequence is TGTGCCAGCAAAAGAGGGACTAGCGGGAGGCATGAGCAGTTCTTC. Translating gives CASKRGTSGRHEQFF.

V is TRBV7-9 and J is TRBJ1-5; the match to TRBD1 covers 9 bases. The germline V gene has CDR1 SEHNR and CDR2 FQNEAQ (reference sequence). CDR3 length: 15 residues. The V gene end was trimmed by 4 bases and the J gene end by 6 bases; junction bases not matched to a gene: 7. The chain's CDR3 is CASSSGQGWGQPQHF. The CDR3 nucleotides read TGTGCCAGCAGCTCAGGACAGGGGTGGGGTCAGCCCCAGCATTTT.

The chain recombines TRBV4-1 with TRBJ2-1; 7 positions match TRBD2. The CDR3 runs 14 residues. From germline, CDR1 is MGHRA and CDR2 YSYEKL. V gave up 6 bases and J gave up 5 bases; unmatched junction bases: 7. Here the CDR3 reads CASRGPGLNNEQFF. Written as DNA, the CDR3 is TGCGCCAGCAGGGGTCCGGGACTAAACAATGAGCAGTTCTTC.

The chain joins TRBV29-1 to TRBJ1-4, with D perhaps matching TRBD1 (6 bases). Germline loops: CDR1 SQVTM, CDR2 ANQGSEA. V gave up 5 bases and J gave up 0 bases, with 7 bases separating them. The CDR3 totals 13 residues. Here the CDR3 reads CSVRTATNEKLFF. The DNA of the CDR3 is TGCAGCGTTCGGACAGCAACTAATGAAAAACTGTTTTTT.

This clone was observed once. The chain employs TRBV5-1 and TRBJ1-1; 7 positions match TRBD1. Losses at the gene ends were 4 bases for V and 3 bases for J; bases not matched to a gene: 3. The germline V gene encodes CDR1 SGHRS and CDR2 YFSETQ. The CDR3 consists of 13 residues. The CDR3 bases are TGCGCCAGCAGCCCCACAGGGGACACTGAAGCTTTCTTT. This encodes CASSPTGDTEAFF. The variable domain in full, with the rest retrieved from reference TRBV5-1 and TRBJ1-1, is KAGVTQTPRYLIKTRGQQVTLSCSPISGHRSVSWYQQTPGQGLQFLFEYFSETQRNKGNFPGRFSGRQFSNSRSEMNVSTLELGDSALYLCASSPTGDTEAFFGQGTRLTVV.

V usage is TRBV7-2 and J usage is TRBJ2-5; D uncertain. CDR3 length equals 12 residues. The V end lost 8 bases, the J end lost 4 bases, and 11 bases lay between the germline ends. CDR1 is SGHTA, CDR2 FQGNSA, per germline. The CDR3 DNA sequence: TGTGCCAGCTATGACCCCGGAGAGACCCAGTACTTC. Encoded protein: CASYDPGETQYF. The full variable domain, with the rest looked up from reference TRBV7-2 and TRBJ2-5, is GAGVSQSPSNKVTEKGKDVELRCDPISGHTALYWYRQSLGQGLEFLIYFQGNSAPDKSGLPSDRFSAERTGGSVSTLTIQRTQQEDSAVYLCASYDPGETQYFGPGTRLLVL.

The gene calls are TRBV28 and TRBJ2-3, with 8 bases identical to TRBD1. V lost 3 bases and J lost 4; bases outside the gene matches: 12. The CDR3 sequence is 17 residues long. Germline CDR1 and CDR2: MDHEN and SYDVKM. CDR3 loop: CASSFPARTGLADTQYF. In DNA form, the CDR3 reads TGTGCCAGCAGTTTCCCCGCCCGGACAGGGTTGGCAGATACGCAGTATTTT.

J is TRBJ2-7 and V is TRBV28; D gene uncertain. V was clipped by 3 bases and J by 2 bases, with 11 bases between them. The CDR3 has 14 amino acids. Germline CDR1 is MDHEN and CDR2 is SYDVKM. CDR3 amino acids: CASSFPGPPYEQYF. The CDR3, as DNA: TGTGCCAGCAGTTTTCCCGGCCCCCCCTACGAGCAGTACTTC.

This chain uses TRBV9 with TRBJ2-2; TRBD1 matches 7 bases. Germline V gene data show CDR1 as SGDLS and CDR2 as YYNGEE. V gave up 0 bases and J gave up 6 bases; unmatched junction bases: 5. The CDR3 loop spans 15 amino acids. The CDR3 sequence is CASSVGGGFPGELFF. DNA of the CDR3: TGTGCCAGCAGCGTAGGAGGGGGCTTCCCCGGGGAGCTGTTTTTT.